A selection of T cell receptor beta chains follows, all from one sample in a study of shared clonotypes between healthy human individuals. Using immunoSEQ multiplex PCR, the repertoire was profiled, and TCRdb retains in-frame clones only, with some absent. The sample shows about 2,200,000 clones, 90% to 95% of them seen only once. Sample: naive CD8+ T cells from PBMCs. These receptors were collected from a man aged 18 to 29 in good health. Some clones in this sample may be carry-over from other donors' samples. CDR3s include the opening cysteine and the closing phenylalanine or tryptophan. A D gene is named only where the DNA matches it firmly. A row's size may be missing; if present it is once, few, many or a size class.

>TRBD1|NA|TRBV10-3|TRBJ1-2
CAILGTAIYGYTF
TGTGCCATTCTGGGGACAGCGATCTACGGCTACACCTTC
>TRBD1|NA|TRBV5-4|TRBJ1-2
CASSQDRGGASYGYTF
TGTGCCAGCAGCCAGGACAGGGGAGGGGCCTCCTATGGCTACACCTTC
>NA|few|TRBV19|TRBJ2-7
CASSPRGAYEQYF
TGTGCCAGTAGTCCCAGGGGGGCCTACGAGCAGTACTTC
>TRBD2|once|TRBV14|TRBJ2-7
CASSQGLAGYYEQYF
TGTGCCAGCAGCCAAGGGCTAGCGGGGTACTACGAGCAGTACTTC
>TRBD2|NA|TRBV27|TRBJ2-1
CASSPGVGTSSYNEQFF
TGTGCCAGCAGCCCTGGGGTCGGGACTAGCAGTTACAATGAGCAGTTCTTC
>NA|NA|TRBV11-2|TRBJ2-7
CASSPRRKNSYEQYF
TGTGCCAGCAGCCCGAGGAGGAAAAACTCCTACGAGCAGTACTTC
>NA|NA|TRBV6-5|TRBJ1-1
CASSYSRLRAGTEAFF
TGTGCCAGCAGTTACTCGAGGCTAAGGGCAGGGACTGAAGCTTTCTTT
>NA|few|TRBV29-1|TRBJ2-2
CSVVRAGELFF
TGCAGCGTTGTTAGGGCCGGGGAGCTGTTTTTT
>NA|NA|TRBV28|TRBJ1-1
CASSFIEHLNTEAFF
TGTGCCAGCAGTTTTATCGAGCATTTGAACACTGAAGCTTTCTTT
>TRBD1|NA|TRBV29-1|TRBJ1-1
CSVEPHRGRGTEAFF
TGCAGCGTCGAGCCCCACAGGGGGCGCGGTACTGAAGCTTTCTTT
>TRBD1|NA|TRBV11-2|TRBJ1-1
CASSLEPGGGTEAFF
TGTGCCAGCAGCTTAGAGCCAGGGGGCGGCACTGAAGCTTTCTTT
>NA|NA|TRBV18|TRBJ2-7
CASSPPDRIYEQYF
TGTGCCAGCTCACCACCGGACCGTATCTACGAGCAGTACTTC
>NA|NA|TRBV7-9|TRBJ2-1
CASSRTASLYFNEQFF
TGTGCCAGCAGCCGGACAGCCTCACTTTACTTCAATGAGCAGTTCTTC
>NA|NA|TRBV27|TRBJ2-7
CASDDQTGREEQYF
TGTGCCAGCGATGATCAGACAGGCAGAGAGGAGCAGTACTTC
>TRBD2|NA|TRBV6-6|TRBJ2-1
CASNHKRESYNEQFF
TGTGCCAGCAACCATAAGCGGGAGTCCTACAATGAGCAGTTCTTC
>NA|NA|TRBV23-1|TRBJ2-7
CASSQPGNSYEQYF
TGCGCCAGCAGCCAACCGGGGAACTCCTACGAGCAGTACTTC
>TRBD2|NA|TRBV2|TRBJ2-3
CASSDWGLAGELRVTDTQYF
TGTGCCAGCAGTGATTGGGGACTAGCGGGAGAGCTGAGAGTCACAGATACGCAGTATTTT
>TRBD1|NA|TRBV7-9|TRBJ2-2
CASSLGQGGTGELFF
TGTGCCAGCAGCCTTGGACAGGGGGGCACCGGGGAGCTGTTTTTT
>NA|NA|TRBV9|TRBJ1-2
CASSVSGGPGYGYTF
TGTGCCAGCAGCGTATCCGGGGGGCCCGGCTATGGCTACACCTTC
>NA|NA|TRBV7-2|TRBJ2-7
CASSAPGQFRPYEQYF
TGTGCCAGCAGCGCGCCAGGACAATTTCGTCCCTACGAGCAGTACTTC
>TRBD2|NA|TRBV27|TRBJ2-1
CASSPGTSGKNEQFF
TGTGCCAGCAGTCCCGGGACTAGCGGGAAGAATGAGCAGTTCTTC
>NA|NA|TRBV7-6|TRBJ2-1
CASTREPTSSYNEQFF
TGTGCCAGCACCCGCGAGCCGACAAGCTCCTACAATGAGCAGTTCTTC
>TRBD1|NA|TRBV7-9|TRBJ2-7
CASSPDRGPDYEQYF
TGTGCCAGCAGCCCAGACAGGGGCCCGGACTACGAGCAGTACTTC
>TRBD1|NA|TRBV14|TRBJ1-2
CASSQLRTGGLYGYTF
TGTGCCAGCAGCCAGCTTAGGACAGGCGGCCTCTATGGCTACACCTTC
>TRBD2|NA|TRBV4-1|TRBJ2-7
CASSQIGLAGDHEQYF
TGCGCCAGCAGCCAAATTGGTTTAGCGGGAGACCACGAGCAGTACTTC
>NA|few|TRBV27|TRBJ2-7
CASSLSSGYEQYF
TGTGCCAGCAGTTTATCCTCGGGTTACGAGCAGTACTTC
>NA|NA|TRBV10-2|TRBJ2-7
CASRDYEQYF
TGCGCCAGCAGAGACTACGAGCAGTACTTC
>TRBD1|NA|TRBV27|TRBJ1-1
CASSFSGTGNTEAFF
TGTGCCAGCAGTTTTTCTGGGACAGGGAACACTGAAGCTTTCTTT
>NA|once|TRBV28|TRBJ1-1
CASSWVGGRRSTEAFF
TGTGCCAGCAGTTGGGTAGGGGGGCGGAGGAGCACTGAAGCTTTCTTT
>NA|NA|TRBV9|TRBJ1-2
CASSTRDGDGYTF
TGTGCCAGCAGCACCCGTGACGGGGATGGCTACACCTTC
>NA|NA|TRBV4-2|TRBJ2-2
CASSQGAPRVSGTGELFF
TGTGCCAGCAGCCAAGGGGCGCCGCGGGTATCGGGCACCGGGGAGCTGTTTTTT
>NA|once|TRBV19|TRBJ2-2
CASSIQVDAGELFF
TGTGCCAGTAGTATTCAGGTTGATGCCGGGGAGCTGTTTTTT
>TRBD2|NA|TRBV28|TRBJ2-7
CASSLSFGASGTYEQYF
TGTGCCAGCAGTTTAAGCTTCGGGGCTAGCGGGACTTACGAGCAGTACTTC
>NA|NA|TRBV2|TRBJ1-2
CASSDAGAIYGYTF
TGTGCCAGCAGTGATGCAGGGGCTATCTATGGCTACACCTTC
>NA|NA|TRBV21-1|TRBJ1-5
CASSKALSRASQPQHF
TGTGCCAGCAGCAAAGCGCTTTCCAGGGCAAGTCAGCCCCAGCATTTT
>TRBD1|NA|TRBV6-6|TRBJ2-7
CASSYDPRGPYEQYF
TGTGCCAGCAGTTACGATCCCAGGGGGCCCTACGAGCAGTACTTC
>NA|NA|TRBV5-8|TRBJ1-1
CASSPWTDWGTEAFF
TGTGCCAGCAGCCCGTGGACAGATTGGGGGACTGAAGCTTTCTTT
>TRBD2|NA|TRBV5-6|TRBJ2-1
CASSSSLLAGSYNEQFF
TGTGCCAGCAGCTCGTCATTACTAGCGGGGAGTTACAATGAGCAGTTCTTC
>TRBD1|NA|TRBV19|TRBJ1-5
CASRINRGSGNQPQHF
TGTGCCAGTAGGATTAACAGGGGATCAGGCAATCAGCCCCAGCATTTT
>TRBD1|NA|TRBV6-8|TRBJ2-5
CASSFFSRTGVKTQYF
TGTGCCAGCAGTTTTTTTAGTAGGACAGGGGTGAAGACCCAGTACTTC
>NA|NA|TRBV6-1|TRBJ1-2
CASIYRGASGGYTF
TGTGCCAGCATCTATAGGGGGGCCTCGGGAGGCTACACCTTC
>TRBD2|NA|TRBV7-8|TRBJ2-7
CASSTRVAGRFSYEQYF
TGTGCCAGCAGCACCAGAGTAGCGGGGAGGTTCTCCTACGAGCAGTACTTC
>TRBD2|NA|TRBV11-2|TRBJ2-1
CASSLPSGSNEQFF
TGTGCCAGCAGCTTACCTAGCGGGAGTAATGAGCAGTTCTTC
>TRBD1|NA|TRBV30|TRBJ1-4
CAWSVRWDRSNEKLFF
TGTGCCTGGAGTGTACGTTGGGACAGGTCTAATGAAAAACTGTTTTTT
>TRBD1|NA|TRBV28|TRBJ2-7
CASSLMGQGYEQYF
TGTGCCAGCAGTTTAATGGGACAGGGCTACGAGCAGTACTTC
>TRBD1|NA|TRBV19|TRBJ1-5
CASSIGTELQPQHF
TGTGCCAGTAGTATCGGGACAGAGTTGCAGCCCCAGCATTTT
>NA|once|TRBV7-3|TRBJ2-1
CASSLGQGYEQFF
TGTGCCAGCAGCTTAGGGCAGGGATATGAGCAGTTCTTC
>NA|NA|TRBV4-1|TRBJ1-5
CASSQEFPRASNQPQHF
TGCGCCAGCAGCCAAGAATTTCCCAGAGCCTCAAATCAGCCCCAGCATTTT
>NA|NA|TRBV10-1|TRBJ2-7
CASSEVLGRQYF
TGCGCCAGCAGTGAGGTTTTGGGGAGGCAGTACTTC
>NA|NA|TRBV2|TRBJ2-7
CASSESQTYEQYF
TGTGCCAGCAGTGAATCACAGACATACGAGCAGTACTTC